This TCR beta chain was sequenced for a study of blood T cell repertoires in COVID-19. Across the whole study: COVID-19 samples from acute and convalescent phases originated in the United States, Italy and Spain.

V lost 7 bases to trimming and J lost 5 bases; unmatched junction nucleotides: 5. The CDR3 runs 13 residues. In the study's own analysis: How many nucleated cells were present was estimated from reference gene primer amplification. Repertoires were generated with immunoSEQ multiplex PCR, while TCRdb's copy carries only in-frame clones and drops some. The DNA was the basis for D and trimming; V, J and clone size are from that table. The table lists roughly 260,000 clones, around 87% of them singletons. Participants, about 18 to 90 years old, spanned around 26 US areas. The sequence was collected from a woman under 40 with acute COVID-19. Sequenced: PBMCs or T cells enriched from blood (not recorded which). The gene calls are TRBV12-3 or TRBV12-4 and TRBJ2-1; TRBD2 agrees at 7 bases. The CDR3 region is CASKVRGDNEQFF. CDR3 in DNA: TGTGCCAGCAAGGTCCGGGGGGACAATGAGCAGTTCTTC.